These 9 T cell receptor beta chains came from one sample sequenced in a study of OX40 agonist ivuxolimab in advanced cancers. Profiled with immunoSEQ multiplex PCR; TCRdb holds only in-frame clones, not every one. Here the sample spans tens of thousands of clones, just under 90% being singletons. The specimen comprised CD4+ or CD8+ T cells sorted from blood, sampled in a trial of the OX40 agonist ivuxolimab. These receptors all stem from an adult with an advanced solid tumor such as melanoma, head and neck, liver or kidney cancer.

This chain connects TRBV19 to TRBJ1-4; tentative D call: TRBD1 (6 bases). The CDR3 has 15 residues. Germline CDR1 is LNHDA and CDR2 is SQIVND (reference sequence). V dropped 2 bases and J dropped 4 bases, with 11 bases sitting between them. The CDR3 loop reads CASSIQGTYNEKLFF. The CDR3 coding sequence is TGTGCCAGTAGTATACAGGGGACTTATAATGAAAAACTGTTTTTT.

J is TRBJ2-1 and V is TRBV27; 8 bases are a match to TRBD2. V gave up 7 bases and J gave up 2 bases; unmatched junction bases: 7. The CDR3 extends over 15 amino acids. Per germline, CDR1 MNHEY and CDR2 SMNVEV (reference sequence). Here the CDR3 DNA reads TGTGCCAGCAACGCGGGAGGCAATCCCTACAATGAGCAGTTCTTC. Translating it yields CASNAGGNPYNEQFF.

CDR3 nucleotide sequence: TGTGCCACGGGGGGTTCCTACGAGCAGTACTTC. It translates to CATGGSYEQYF. J is TRBJ2-7 and V is TRBV6-5, with 7 bases that match TRBD2. Germline CDR1 MNHEY, CDR2 SVGAGI. After removal of 10 bases from V and 1 base from J, the junction contained 1 base not matched to a gene. The CDR3 spans 11 residues.

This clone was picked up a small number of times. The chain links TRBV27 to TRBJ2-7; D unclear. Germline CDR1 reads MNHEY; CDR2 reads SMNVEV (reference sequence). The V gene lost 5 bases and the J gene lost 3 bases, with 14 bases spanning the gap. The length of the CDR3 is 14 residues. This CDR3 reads CASSMSRNLYEQYF. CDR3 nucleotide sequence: TGTGCCAGCAGTATGTCCCGGAACCTCTACGAGCAGTACTTC.

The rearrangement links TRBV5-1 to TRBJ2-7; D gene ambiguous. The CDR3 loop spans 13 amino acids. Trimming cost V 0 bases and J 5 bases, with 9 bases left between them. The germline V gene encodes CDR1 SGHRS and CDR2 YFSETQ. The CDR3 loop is CASSLAQYHEQYF. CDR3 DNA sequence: TGCGCCAGCAGCTTGGCACAGTACCACGAGCAGTACTTC.

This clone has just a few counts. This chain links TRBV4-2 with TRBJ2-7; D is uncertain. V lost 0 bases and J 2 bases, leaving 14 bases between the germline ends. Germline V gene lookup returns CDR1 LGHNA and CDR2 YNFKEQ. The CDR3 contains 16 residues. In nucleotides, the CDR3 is TGTGCCAGCAGCCAAGATTTCCCGTCCTCGGCCTACGAGCAGTACTTC. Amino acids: CASSQDFPSSAYEQYF.

The CDR3 DNA is TGTGCCAGCAGACTACAGGGCTCCTGGGAGCAGTACTTC. It translates to CASRLQGSWEQYF. This chain uses TRBV27 with TRBJ2-7; perhaps TRBD1 as D (6 bases). V was clipped by 6 bases and J by 7 bases, with 16 bases between them. Germline V lookup: CDR1 MNHEY, CDR2 SMNVEV (reference sequence). The CDR3 is 13 amino acids.

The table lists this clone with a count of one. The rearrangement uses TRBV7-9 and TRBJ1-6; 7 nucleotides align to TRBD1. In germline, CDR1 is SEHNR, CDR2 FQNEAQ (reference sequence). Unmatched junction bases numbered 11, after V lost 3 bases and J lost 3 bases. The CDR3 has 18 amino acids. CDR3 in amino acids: CASSLAPAGQNYNSPLHF. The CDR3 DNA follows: TGTGCCAGCAGCTTGGCCCCCGCGGGACAGAACTATAATTCACCCCTCCACTTT.

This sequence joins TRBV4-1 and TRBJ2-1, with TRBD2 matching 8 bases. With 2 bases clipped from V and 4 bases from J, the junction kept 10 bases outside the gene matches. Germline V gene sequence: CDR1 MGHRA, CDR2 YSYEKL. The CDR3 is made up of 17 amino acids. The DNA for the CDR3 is TGCGCCAGCAGCCAAACCCCTGCGGGAGGTTTGTACAATGAGCAGTTCTTC. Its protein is CASSQTPAGGLYNEQFF.